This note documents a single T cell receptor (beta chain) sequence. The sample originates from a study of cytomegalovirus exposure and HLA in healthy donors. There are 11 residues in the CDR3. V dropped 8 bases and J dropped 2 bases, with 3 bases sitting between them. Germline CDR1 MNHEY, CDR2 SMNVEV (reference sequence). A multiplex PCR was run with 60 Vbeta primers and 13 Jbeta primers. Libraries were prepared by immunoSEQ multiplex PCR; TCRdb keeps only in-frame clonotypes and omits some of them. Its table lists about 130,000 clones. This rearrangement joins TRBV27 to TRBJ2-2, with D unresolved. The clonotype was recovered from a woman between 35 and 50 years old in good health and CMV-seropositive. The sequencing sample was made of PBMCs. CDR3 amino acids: CASLNTGELFF. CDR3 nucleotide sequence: TGTGCCAGCCTAAACACCGGGGAGCTGTTTTTT.